A selection of T cell receptor beta chains follows, all from one sample in a study of blood T cell repertoires in COVID-19. Here immunoSEQ multiplex PCR was the method, and the copy in TCRdb shows in-frame clones only, minus some. The sample records about 240,000 clones, around 84% being singletons. The sequencing sample was made of peripheral blood. The receptors were gathered from a woman aged 70 to 79 with active or convalescent COVID-19. Each CDR3 is given with its conserved first and last residue. A D gene is named only where the DNA matches it firmly. Only part of the rows carry a size: once, few, many, or a class if the clone is expanded.

D	V	size	J	CDR3	DNA
TRBD1	TRBV6-1	.	TRBJ1-5	CASSGAAGTGGSQPQHF	TGTGCCAGCAGTGGGGCGGCCGGGACAGGGGGGAGTCAGCCCCAGCATTTT
.	TRBV5-1	.	TRBJ2-7	CASSAGQTLGEQYF	TGCGCCAGCAGCGCGGGACAGACTTTAGGAGAGCAGTACTTC
.	TRBV7-9	.	TRBJ1-4	CASSLDEIPNEKLFF	TGTGCCAGCAGCTTAGATGAGATCCCTAATGAAAAACTGTTTTTT
.	TRBV4-1	.	TRBJ2-7	CASSQDLPRGFTYEQYF	TGCGCCAGCAGCCAAGACCTGCCTCGGGGATTCACCTACGAGCAGTACTTC
TRBD1	TRBV4-1	few	TRBJ1-4	CASSQEGQGVLSIGEKLFF	TGCGCCAGCAGCCAAGAAGGACAGGGAGTGCTCAGCATCGGTGAAAAACTGTTTTTT
.	TRBV24-1	.	TRBJ2-7	CATSDGRGRREQYF	TGTGCCACCAGTGATGGCAGGGGGAGGCGGGAGCAGTACTTC
TRBD2	TRBV4-3	.	TRBJ2-2	CASSQGPHGGAIGELFF	TGCGCCAGCAGCCAAGGTCCTCACGGGGGGGCAATCGGGGAGCTGTTTTTT
.	TRBV19	few	TRBJ2-4	CASTVTGAKNIQYF	TGTGCCAGTACCGTAACAGGGGCCAAAAACATTCAGTACTTC
.	TRBV6-2/TRBV6-3	once	TRBJ2-7	CASSLRPGEQYF	TGTGCCAGCAGCCTACGACCGGGAGAGCAGTACTTC
.	TRBV29-1	.	TRBJ1-2	CSVPDKEEDYGYTF	TGCAGCGTCCCCGACAAGGAGGAGGACTATGGCTACACCTTC
.	TRBV27	few	TRBJ1-5	CASSSAGSYLYSNQPQHF	TGTGCCAGCAGTTCAGCGGGGAGCTACTTATATAGCAATCAGCCCCAGCATTTT
TRBD2	TRBV18	.	TRBJ2-3	CASSLAGGLDTQYF	TGTGCCAGCTCATTAGCGGGGGGCCTAGATACGCAGTATTTT
TRBD2	TRBV5-1	.	TRBJ2-7	CASSLPILPAGGESGYEQYF	TGCGCCAGCAGCTTGCCGATTCTTCCCGCGGGGGGCGAAAGCGGATACGAGCAGTACTTC
TRBD2	TRBV7-2	.	TRBJ2-1	CASSLRLAGSYDEQFF	TGTGCCAGCAGCTTAAGGCTAGCGGGGTCGTACGATGAGCAGTTCTTC
.	TRBV21-1	.	TRBJ1-4	CASSKNVQAFNEKLFF	TGTGCCAGCAGCAAAAACGTCCAGGCCTTTAATGAAAAACTGTTTTTT
.	TRBV5-1	.	TRBJ1-6	CASSLGGEGSPLHF	TGCGCCAGCAGCTTGGGGGGAGAAGGTTCACCCCTCCACTTT
.	TRBV6-5	.	TRBJ1-6	CASRDTNSPLHF	TGTGCCAGCCGGGACACAAATTCACCCCTCCACTTT
.	TRBV6-6	.	TRBJ1-1	CASSLTDMNTEAFF	TGTGCCAGCAGTTTGACAGACATGAACACTGAAGCTTTCTTT
TRBD2	TRBV12-5	.	TRBJ2-7	CASGLVHGGGSHYEQYF	TGTGCTAGTGGTTTGGTACACGGCGGGGGATCCCACTACGAGCAGTACTTC
TRBD2	TRBV6-4	few	TRBJ2-2	CASSPANEAGGIGELFF	TGTGCCAGCAGTCCTGCCAACGAAGCGGGGGGGATCGGGGAGCTGTTTTTT
TRBD1	TRBV6-5	.	TRBJ1-5	CASRGGPTGGWPQHF	TGTGCCAGCAGAGGAGGACCGACAGGGGGGTGGCCCCAGCATTTT
.	TRBV19	.	TRBJ1-3	CASSIESGNTIYF	TGTGCCAGTAGTATTGAAAGCGGAAACACCATATATTTT
.	TRBV5-5	.	TRBJ2-5	CASSLQAETQYF	TGTGCCAGCAGCTTGCAGGCAGAGACCCAGTACTTC
.	TRBV5-1	.	TRBJ2-2	CASSSGSMRELFF	TGCGCCAGCAGCTCCGGGAGCATGAGGGAGCTGTTTTTT
.	TRBV19	.	TRBJ1-2	CASSIDPTETKNYGYTF	TGTGCCAGTAGTATAGACCCTACAGAGACCAAGAACTATGGCTACACCTTC
TRBD1	TRBV5-1	.	TRBJ2-2	CASRPGTGTNTGELFF	TGCGCCAGCAGGCCCGGGACAGGGACGAACACCGGGGAGCTGTTTTTT
.	TRBV7-2	.	TRBJ1-2	CASSKTYSYGYTF	TGTGCCAGCAGCAAGACCTACAGCTATGGCTACACCTTC
.	TRBV11-2	.	TRBJ1-1	CASSFEVRKAFF	TGTGCCAGCAGCTTCGAGGTGCGTAAAGCTTTCTTT
.	TRBV18	once	TRBJ1-3	CASSRGDTIYF	TGTGCCAGCTCACGGGGGGACACCATATATTTT
TRBD2	TRBV9	.	TRBJ2-7	CASSVTSGGSIHEQYF	TGTGCCAGCAGCGTGACTAGCGGGGGTTCTATCCACGAGCAGTACTTC